Listed here are 3 T cell receptor beta chains from one sample, sequenced in a study of blood T cell repertoires in COVID-19. This table comes from immunoSEQ multiplex PCR, and its TCRdb copy is limited to in-frame clones, with some not included. The sample has about 20,000 clones; roughly 84% are singletons. The sample comprised peripheral blood. Every receptor here comes from a man at least 80 years old with active or convalescent COVID-19.

V and J are TRBV18 and TRBJ2-3; no firm D call. There are 12 residues in the CDR3. V was shortened by 3 bases and J by 6 bases, with 7 bases between the two germline ends. The germline CDR1 and CDR2 sequences are KGHSH and LQKENI. For the CDR3, the DNA is TGTGCCAGCTCACCCCTGGAGGATACGCAGTATTTT. It translates to CASSPLEDTQYF.

The V and J genes are TRBV19 and TRBJ1-2; D remains ambiguous. The CDR3 length is 17 residues. Trimming took off 3 bases at V and 4 bases at J, with 21 bases between the two ends. CDR1 is LNHDA and CDR2 is SQIVND in the germline V gene (reference sequence). As DNA, the CDR3 is TGTGCCAGTAGTATCCCGTTAACTGATTCAAGTTTCTATGGCTACACCTTC. As protein: CASSIPLTDSSFYGYTF.

The CDR3 spells CASSNRESNSYEQYF. CDR3 in DNA: TGTGCCAGCAGTAATAGGGAGTCCAATTCCTACGAGCAGTACTTC. This rearrangement joins TRBV11-3 to TRBJ2-7; tentatively, D is TRBD2 (5 bases). Trimming shortened V by 6 bases and J by 1 base, and 16 bases separated the two germline ends. The CDR3 has 15 amino acids. Germline V gives CDR1 SGHNT, CDR2 YENEEA.